This T cell receptor (beta chain) is drawn from a study of T cells in localized non-small cell lung cancer (dated by TCRdb to the early 2020s). With regard to the full study: The study examined T cell repertoires in approximately 240 patients with early-stage NSCLC and compared tumors with uninvolved tumor-adjacent lungs. The cohort was made up of around 250 treatment-naive NSCLC patients whose localized lung tumors had been resected. Of the NSCLC patients, 120 to 150 were male and roughly 100 were female, and the mean age was approximately 69 years. Overall study results and their limits: Uninvolved tumor-adjacent lung showed the highest T cell clonality, higher than tumor, which suggests more focused antigenic responses in the adjacent lung. Because multi-region tumor sequencing was not performed, intratumor heterogeneity could not be ruled out. A median of roughly 58 of the top 100 tumor clones were detected in paired uninvolved adjacent lung, and under 30 of these tumor clones were also found among the top 100 clones of the paired uninvolved adjacent lung. Since the design was exploratory, TCR variables were selected using unadjusted p-values with no false-discovery rate correction. Longer overall survival was associated with higher T cell density in blood, whereas shorter survival was associated with higher clonality in adjacent lung.

At diagnosis, peripheral blood, uninvolved tumor-adjacent lung and tumor were collected and stored as a combination of fresh-frozen and FFPE material. For TCR repertoire profiling, blood samples were analyzed as peripheral blood mononuclear cells. The immunoSEQ Assay was used to sequence TCR beta CDR3 regions from DNA. On the study's bioinformatics: T cell density was computed as TCR beta template counts normalized to usable DNA estimated by amplifying housekeeping genes. Using the preseqR package, richness was estimated by extrapolating to 120,000 templates for tissue samples and 400,000 templates for PBMC samples. Clonality was defined as one minus Pielou's evenness. Differential abundance testing on productive amino-acid clonotypes, with a minimum total count of 5 and an alpha of 0.1, was used to identify tissue-enriched TCRs. The Jaccard Index and the Morisita Overlap Index were used to quantify repertoire overlap between compartments. GLIPH grouped TCR beta CDR3s together with public tetramer-defined viral CDR3s, and a viral motif had to include at least three viral sequences and show V-gene enrichment. Entries here come from immuneACCESS through TCRdb and include only in-frame sequences with V and J called. Some clones fail to appear in such tables; in the studies checked, an unresolved V gene covers under half of the shortfall, and the cause of the remainder is unknown. V and J calls and clone size follow that table, whereas D and trimming were derived from the DNA. This sample has about 17,000 clones in its table, and around nine tenths of those were observed once. Clones ranked in the top ten supply 3% to 4% of the sample.

Notes on this clone: There is no known antigen for this receptor. Base-call qualities are not available, and no considerably larger clone is one nucleotide away.

V gives up 7 bases and J gives up 0 bases, and the segment between their germline ends measures 10 bases. As encoded in the germline V gene, CDR1 is MNHEY while CDR2 is SVGAGI. The CDR3 spans 13 residues, from the cysteine through the phenylalanine. The sequence is cut down to CDR3 DNA, 39 bases in frame from base 1. The sequences come from peripheral blood, collected before any cancer treatment. The receptor chain draws on TRBV6-5 and TRBJ2-7; matching of 5 bases hints at TRBD1 as the D gene. This sequence was found in a male donor at least 60 years old with stage II squamous cell lung carcinoma. The CDR3 has the sequence CASKTGSSYEQYF. The sequenced DNA is TGTGCCAGCAAAACAGGTAGCTCCTACGAGCAGTACTTC.